The following is a T cell receptor beta chain sequence with its context. What it recognizes is unknown. This specimen belongs to a study of T cell repertoires in cytomegalovirus infection. Overall study context: Signatures in public TCR beta sequences pointed to both CMV infection and matching HLA type.

Losses at the gene ends were 2 bases for V and 5 bases for J; bases not matched to a gene: 9. Germline loops: CDR1 LNHNV, CDR2 YYDKDF (reference sequence). The CDR3 contains 16 residues. TCRdb re-called the reads through MiXCR, storing one row per CDR3 protein. The sample lists hundreds of thousands of distinct CDR3 sequences, roughly 24% seen once, with roughly 8% in the top ten. Findings of the study overall: In two of eight donors, the top clonotype was HLA-C-restricted CMV-specific.

Specimen: CD8+ T cells from PBMCs. This clonotype originated in a human donor in good health (CMV status not recorded). Some clones in this sample may be carry-over from other donors' samples. The chain employs TRBV15 and TRBJ2-5, with 9 bases aligning to TRBD1. The CDR3 loop reads CATSRRRDRADETQYF. The CDR3 DNA follows: TGTGCCACCAGCAGAAGGCGGGACAGGGCTGATGAGACCCAGTACTTC.